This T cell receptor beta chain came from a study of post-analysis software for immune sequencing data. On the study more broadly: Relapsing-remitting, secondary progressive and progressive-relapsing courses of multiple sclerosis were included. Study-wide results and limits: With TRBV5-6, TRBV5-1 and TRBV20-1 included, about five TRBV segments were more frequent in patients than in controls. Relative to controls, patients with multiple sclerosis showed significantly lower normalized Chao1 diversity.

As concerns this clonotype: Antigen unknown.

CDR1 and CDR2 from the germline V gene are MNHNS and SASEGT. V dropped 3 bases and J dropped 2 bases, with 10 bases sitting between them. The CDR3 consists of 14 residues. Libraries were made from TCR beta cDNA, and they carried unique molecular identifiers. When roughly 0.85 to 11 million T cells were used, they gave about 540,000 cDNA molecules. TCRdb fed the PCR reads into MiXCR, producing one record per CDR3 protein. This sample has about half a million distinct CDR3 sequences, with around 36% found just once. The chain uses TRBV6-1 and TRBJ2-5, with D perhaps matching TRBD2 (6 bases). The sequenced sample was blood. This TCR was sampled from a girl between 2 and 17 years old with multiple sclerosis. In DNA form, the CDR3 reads TGTGCCAGCAGTGAGACTAGACCGCAAGAGACCCAGTACTTC. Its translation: CASSETRPQETQYF.